Below, 8 T cell receptor beta chains from the same sample are listed, as sequenced in a study of glioma-infiltrating T cells after dendritic cell vaccination. Indicated time point: after dendritic cell vaccination, including at tumor progression/relapse. Clones were sequenced by immunoSEQ multiplex PCR, and TCRdb holds only the in-frame ones, with some missing. The sample includes around 78,000 clones, roughly 91% seen only once; the top ten take approximately 2.4%. Sequencing used blood, obtained after dendritic cell vaccination. These TCRs come from a human donor with glioblastoma.

In regard to this clone: The junction and the germline gene differ at one end; a read error may be behind it. V is TRBV6-5 and J is TRBJ2-1, with 7 bases lining up with TRBD2. CDR3 length equals 12 residues. Germline V CDR1 and CDR2: MNHEY, SVGAGI. CDR3 sequence reads: CASSSQAGEALF. In nucleotides, the CDR3 is TGTGCCAGCAGTTCCCAGGCGGGAGAGGCTCTCTTC.

The CDR3, as DNA: TGTGCCAGCAGTGAAGGTCCTCTTAAAGCTTTCTTT. Translating gives CASSEGPLKAFF. The rearrangement links TRBV6-1 to TRBJ1-1; D is unclear. The germline V gene encodes CDR1 MNHNS and CDR2 SASEGT. V lost 1 base and J lost 9, with 9 bases in between. The CDR3 spans 12 residues.

CDR3 amino acids: CASSLTATSKEQYF. CDR3 nucleotides: TGTGCCAGCAGCTTAACCGCTACTTCAAAGGAGCAGTACTTC. The chain is built from TRBV7-3 and TRBJ2-7; D uncertain. CDR3 length: 14 residues. V gave up 0 bases and J gave up 7 bases, with 13 bases separating them. Germline-derived CDR1 and CDR2 are SGHTA and FQGTGA.

This chain uses TRBV7-2 with TRBJ1-3; D may be TRBD1 (6 bases). This CDR3 has 14 amino acids. Germline V lookup: CDR1 SGHTA, CDR2 FQGNSA. Trimming took off 4 bases at V and 3 bases at J, with 10 bases between the two ends. The CDR3 DNA reads as TGTGCCAGCAGCTACGGGGGGCTTGGAAACACCATATATTTT. It is translated as CASSYGGLGNTIYF.

This rearrangement joins TRBV27 to TRBJ2-6; the D is unclear. Germline lookup yields CDR1 MNHEY and CDR2 SMNVEV (reference sequence). The CDR3 consists of 17 residues. Trimming removed 7 bases from V and 0 bases from J, with 16 bases in between. The CDR3 sequence: CASTLRAYYSGANVLTF. CDR3 DNA sequence: TGTGCCAGCACCCTTCGTGCGTATTACTCTGGGGCCAACGTCCTGACTTTC.

The V call is TRBV5-4, the J call TRBJ1-2; D is undetermined. Germline V gene sequence: CDR1 SGHNT, CDR2 YYREEE (reference sequence). Trimming cost V 2 bases and J 5 bases, with 7 bases left between them. The CDR3 totals 12 residues. CDR3 sequence: CASSLSRYGYTF. In DNA form, the CDR3 reads TGTGCCAGCAGCTTAAGTAGATATGGCTACACCTTC.

This chain links TRBV19 with TRBJ1-1; the D is unclear. The CDR3 is 13 residues long. Looked up from germline, CDR1 is LNHDA and CDR2 is SQIVND (reference sequence). V was cut by 3 bases and J by 2 bases, with 7 bases left in between. As DNA, the CDR3 is TGTGCCAGTAGTATCTGGCTTAACACTGAAGCTTTCTTT. Protein sequence: CASSIWLNTEAFF. The variable domain in full, with the rest retrieved from reference TRBV19 and TRBJ1-1, is DGGITQSPKYLFRKEGQNVTLSCEQNLNHDAMYWYRQDPGQGLRLIYYSQIVNDFQKGDIAEGYSVSREKKESFPLTVTSAQKNPTAFYLCASSIWLNTEAFFGQGTRLTVV.

Here the CDR3 reads CASSLWTGAPDTQYF. The CDR3 DNA reads TGTGCCAGCAGCCTCTGGACAGGAGCCCCAGATACGCAGTATTTT. V gene TRBV14 combines with J gene TRBJ2-3, with 7 bases lining up with TRBD1. V shed 4 bases, J shed 4 bases, and the junction held 8 bases outside the gene matches. The CDR3 covers 15 residues. The germline gives CDR1 SGHDN, CDR2 FVKESK. The full variable domain, its missing parts supplied by reference TRBV14 and TRBJ2-3, is EAGVTQFPSHSVIEKGQTVTLRCDPISGHDNLYWYRRVMGKEIKFLLHFVKESKQDESGMPNNRFLAERTGGTYSTLKVQPAELEDSGVYFCASSLWTGAPDTQYFGPGTRLTVL.